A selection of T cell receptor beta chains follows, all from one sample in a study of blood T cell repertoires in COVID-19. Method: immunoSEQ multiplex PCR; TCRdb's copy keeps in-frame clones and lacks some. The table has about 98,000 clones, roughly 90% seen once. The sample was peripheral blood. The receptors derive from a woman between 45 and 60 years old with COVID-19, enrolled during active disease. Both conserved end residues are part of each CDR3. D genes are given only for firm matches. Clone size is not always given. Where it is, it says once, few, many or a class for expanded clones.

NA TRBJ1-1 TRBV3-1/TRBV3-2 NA CASSQVAGAEAFF TGTGCCAGCAGCCAAGTGGCAGGGGCTGAAGCTTTCTTT
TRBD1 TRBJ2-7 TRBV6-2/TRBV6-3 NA CASSYAQTGPTYEQYF TGTGCCAGCAGTTACGCCCAGACAGGGCCCACCTACGAGCAGTACTTC
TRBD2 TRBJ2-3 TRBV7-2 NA CASSQTSGNSYTDTQYF TGTGCCAGCAGTCAAACTAGCGGGAATTCTTACACAGATACGCAGTATTTT
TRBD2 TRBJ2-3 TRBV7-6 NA CASSLASGGVADTQYF TGTGCCAGCAGCCTGGCTAGCGGGGGGGTTGCAGATACGCAGTATTTT
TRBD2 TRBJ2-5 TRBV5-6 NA CASSFGGMETQYF TGTGCCAGCAGCTTCGGGGGGATGGAGACCCAGTACTTC
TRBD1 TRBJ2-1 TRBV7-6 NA CASSAQGQSYNEQFF TGTGCCAGCAGCGCTCAGGGACAGAGCTACAATGAGCAGTTCTTC
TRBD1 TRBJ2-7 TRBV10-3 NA CAITADRVPYEQYF TGTGCCATCACCGCGGACAGGGTGCCCTACGAGCAGTACTTC
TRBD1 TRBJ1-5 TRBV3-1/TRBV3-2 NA CASSQESRDRLKSNQPQHF TGTGCCAGCAGCCAAGAATCCCGGGACAGGTTGAAGAGCAATCAGCCCCAGCATTTT
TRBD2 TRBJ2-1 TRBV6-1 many CASSEPAGGLYEQFF TGTGCCAGCAGTGAACCGGCGGGGGGGCTCTATGAGCAGTTCTTC
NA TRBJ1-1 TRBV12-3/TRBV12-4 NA CASSTGRVAFF TGTGCCAGCAGTACAGGGAGGGTAGCTTTCTTT
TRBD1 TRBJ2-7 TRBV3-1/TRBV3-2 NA CASSQRGTGNYEQYF TGTGCCAGCAGCCAAAGGGGGACAGGGAACTACGAGCAGTACTTC
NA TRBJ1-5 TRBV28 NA CASSFPENQPQHF TGTGCCAGCAGTTTCCCAGAAAATCAGCCCCAGCATTTT
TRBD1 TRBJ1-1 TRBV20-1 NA CSGTGNTEAFF TGCAGTGGGACAGGCAACACTGAAGCTTTCTTT
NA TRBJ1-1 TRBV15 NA CATSRGGGARRSTEAFF TGTGCCACCAGCAGAGGGGGGGGCGCGAGACGTTCCACTGAAGCTTTCTTT
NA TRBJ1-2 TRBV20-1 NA CSASTQGGYGYTF TGCAGTGCTAGTACCCAGGGTGGCTATGGCTACACCTTC
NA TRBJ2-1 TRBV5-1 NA CASSFDRYNEQFF TGCGCCAGCAGCTTCGACAGGTACAATGAGCAGTTCTTC
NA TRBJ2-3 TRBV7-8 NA CASSWAGRGPSTDTQYF TGTGCCAGCAGCTGGGCCGGGCGGGGGCCTAGCACAGATACGCAGTATTTT
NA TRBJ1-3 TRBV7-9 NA CASSTNRARSGNTIYF TGTGCCAGCAGCACAAACAGGGCCCGCTCTGGAAACACCATATATTTT
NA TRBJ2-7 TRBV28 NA CASSLGIQGVYEQYF TGTGCCAGCAGTTTAGGGATTCAAGGGGTATACGAGCAGTACTTC
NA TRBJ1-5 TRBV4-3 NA CASSQETENQPQHF TGCGCCAGCAGCCAAGAGACAGAAAATCAGCCCCAGCATTTT
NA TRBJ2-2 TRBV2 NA CASSATGGELFF TGTGCCAGCAGTGCGACTGGCGGGGAGCTGTTTTTT
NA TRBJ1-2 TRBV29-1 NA CSGHGSGLSDYGYTF TGCAGCGGGCATGGATCGGGATTATCCGACTATGGCTACACCTTC
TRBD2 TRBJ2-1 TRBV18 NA CASSPRLAGEGNEQFF TGTGCCAGCTCACCACGACTAGCGGGGGAAGGCAATGAGCAGTTCTTC
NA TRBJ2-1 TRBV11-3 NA CASSLTDAYNEQFF TGTGCCAGCAGTTTGACAGACGCCTACAATGAGCAGTTCTTC